Below, 26 T cell receptor beta chains from the same sample are listed, as sequenced in a study of tumor-infiltrating lymphocytes in primary liver carcinoma. The input was 500 ng total RNA; TCR beta cDNA was made from it with a constant-region primer. Generation of the TCR beta libraries relied on three nested multiplex PCR rounds using slightly modified ARM-PCR. The first two PCR rounds, nine to ten cycles each, used TRBV1-TRBV30 forward primers and a C-beta reverse primer. TCRdb re-called the multiplex PCR reads through MiXCR, storing one row per CDR3 protein. The sample lists roughly 23,000 distinct CDR3 sequences; approximately 72% were seen once. The tissue used was unsorted bulk material of 20-30 mg. RNA and DNA were co-extracted from it with the AllPrep DNA/RNA mini kit. The source material was liver tumor tissue from sampling region 1. Regarding subset: tumor region T1, superior pole. These receptors originate from a man between 40 and 49 years old with primary liver carcinoma and hepatitis B virus infection.

This clonotype was picked up many times. This chain links TRBV28 with TRBJ2-2, with D maybe TRBD1 (6 bases). Trimming cost V 3 bases and J 5 bases, with 16 bases left between them. This CDR3 spans 16 amino acids. Germline V gene lookup returns CDR1 MDHEN and CDR2 SYDVKM. The DNA of the CDR3 is TGTGCCAGCAGTTTTCCTCAGGGACACTCAACCGGGGAGCTGTTTTTT. It specifies CASSFPQGHSTGELFF.

With respect to this clonotype: Relative to the germline gene, one junction end is altered; a read error may explain this. The chain joins TRBV11-2 to TRBJ2-5; D unresolved. Germline V lookup: CDR1 SGHAT, CDR2 FQNNGV. CDR3 length: 13 amino acids. The CDR3 here is CASGLVMEETLYF. Here the CDR3 DNA reads TGTGCCAGCGGCTTAGTTATGGAAGAGACCCTGTACTTC. Together with reference TRBV11-2 and TRBJ2-5, the CDR3 gives the full variable domain: EAGVAQSPRYKIIEKRQSVAFWCNPISGHATLYWYQQILGQGPKLLIQFQNNGVVDDSQLPKDRFSAERLKGVDSTLKIQPAKLEDSAVYLCASGLVMEETLYFGPGTRLLVL.

Note on this clonotype: Mismatch with germline at one junction end may stem from a read error. The V call is TRBV4-1, the J call TRBJ1-6, with D possibly TRBD1 on 5 matching bases. This CDR3 is built from 16 residues. Germline V gives CDR1 MGHRA, CDR2 YSYEKL. In nucleotides, the CDR3 is TGCACCAGCGGCCACCACCTACATGGGGCGGATTCACCCCTCCACTTT. Its translation is CTSGHHLHGADSPLHF.

This clonotype appeared a few times. A clone one base away is much larger, so this may be a read error. The CDR3, as DNA: TGTGTCAGCAGCTCCAACACCGGCGGGCTTGCAGATACGCAGTATTTT. This codes for CVSSSNTGGLADTQYF. The V and J genes are TRBV7-9 and TRBJ2-3; a possible D gene is TRBD2 (5 bases). The CDR3 contains 16 residues. Per the germline V gene, CDR1 is SEHNR and CDR2 is FQNEAQ (reference sequence).

In the case of this clonotype: One base away lies a much larger clone, so this may be a sequencing read error. The rearrangement links TRBV11-1 to TRBJ2-7, with 9 bases fitting TRBD2. CDR1 is SGHAT, CDR2 FQDESV, per germline (reference sequence). This CDR3 has 15 residues. This CDR3 is CTSSNSGRNTYEQYF. CDR3 DNA: TGTACCAGCAGCAATAGCGGGAGAAATACCTACGAGCAGTACTTC.

The rearrangement joins TRBV29-1 to TRBJ2-3, with 9 positions matching TRBD2. Germline lookup yields CDR1 SQVTM and CDR2 ANQGSEA. The length of the CDR3 is 15 residues. After removal of 4 bases from V and 7 bases from J, the junction contained 12 bases not matched to a gene. Here the CDR3 reads CSVVGLAGRTNTQYF. CDR3 sequence (DNA): TGCAGCGTTGTAGGCCTAGCGGGAAGAACAAATACGCAGTATTTT.

Turning to this clonotype: No conserved phenylalanine or tryptophan is present at the end of the CDR3, so a read error is the likely explanation. This chain connects TRBV6-1 to TRBJ1-2; D gene uncertain. The germline V gene has CDR1 MNHNS and CDR2 SASEGT. The CDR3 has 14 residues. CDR3: CASEDPKGFYGYTS. In DNA form, the CDR3 reads TGCGCCAGCGAGGACCCCAAAGGTTTTTATGGCTACACCTCC.

To note about this clonotype: Possible read error: a much larger clone is one base away. The chain uses TRBV18 and TRBJ2-3; D gene uncertain. Germline CDR1 is KGHSH and CDR2 is LQKENI. Trimming cost V 2 bases and J 5 bases, with 14 bases left between them. The CDR3 sequence is 15 residues long. The CDR3 protein is CASSPSPARIDTQYF. The CDR3 DNA sequence: TGTGCCAGCTCACCAAGCCCCGCGCGCATAGATACGCAGTATTTT.

The chain employs TRBV29-1 and TRBJ2-1, with a possible D match to TRBD2 (5 bases). The CDR3 covers 12 residues. The V and J ends lost 8 bases and 7 bases respectively, with 15 bases between them. Germline V gives CDR1 SQVTM, CDR2 ANQGSEA. Here the CDR3 reads CSLRHGGNEQFF. The CDR3 nucleotides are TGCAGCCTCCGTCACGGAGGTAATGAGCAGTTCTTC.

For this clonotype: A read error may account for a junction end that differs from germline. This chain links TRBV12-3 or TRBV12-4 with TRBJ2-4; D may be TRBD1 (5 bases). The CDR3 totals 18 residues. CDR3 in amino acids: CAISLCDGADIAKNIQYF. CDR3 DNA sequence: TGTGCCATCAGTTTATGCGATGGGGCGGACATAGCCAAAAACATTCAGTACTTC.

This clonotype occurred a few times. A much larger clone lies one base from this, so it may be a read error. The gene calls are TRBV7-9 and TRBJ1-1; unclear D gene. This CDR3 has 13 residues. Germline CDR1 SEHNR, CDR2 FQNEAQ (reference sequence). Trimming took off 3 bases at V and 5 bases at J, with 10 bases between the two ends. CDR3 residues: CASSFQRWTEAFF. In DNA form, the CDR3 reads TGTGCCAGCAGCTTTCAGCGTTGGACTGAAGCTTTCTTT. Drawing the rest from reference TRBV7-9 and TRBJ1-1, the complete variable domain is DTGVSQNPRHKITKRGQNVTFRCDPISEHNRLYWYRQTLGQGPEFLTYFQNEAQLEKSRLLSDRFSAERPKGSFSTLEIQRTEQGDSAMYLCASSFQRWTEAFFGQGTRLTVV.

In regard to this clonotype: One end of the junction fails to match germline, which may point to a read error. The genes are TRBV11-2 and TRBJ1-4, with D unresolved. Germline-derived CDR1 and CDR2 are SGHAT and FQNNGV. The length of the CDR3 is 16 residues. In nucleotides, the CDR3 is TGTGCCAGCAGCAAGACTCCTGGAGGAACAAATGAAAAACTGATCTTT. Its translation: CASSKTPGGTNEKLIF.

This clonotype was observed a few times. This sequence joins TRBV20-1 and TRBJ2-5; 10 positions match TRBD2. Per the germline V gene, CDR1 is DFQATT and CDR2 is SNEGSKA (reference sequence). V lost 2 bases, J lost 7 bases, and 10 bases stayed unmatched. The CDR3 totals 15 residues. CDR3 nucleotides: TGCAGTGCTAGATCCAGCGGGGGGGCCTTGGGGACCCAGTACTTC. Its protein is CSARSSGGALGTQYF.

About this clonotype itself: This is likely a read error, given that the CDR3 carries no conserved phenylalanine or tryptophan at its end. V and J are TRBV28 and TRBJ1-5; perhaps TRBD1 as D (5 bases). The CDR3 is made up of 14 amino acids. CDR1 is MDHEN and CDR2 is SYDVKM in the germline V gene. The CDR3 DNA reads TGTGTCAGCAGAAAAGGGGAAGTCAATCAGCCCCAGCATTAT. Its translation is CVSRKGEVNQPQHY.

A remark on this clonotype: No conserved phenylalanine or tryptophan is present at the end of the CDR3, so a read error is the likely explanation. In DNA form, the CDR3 reads TGTGCCATCAGTAAGCATGAGGGCGATCAGCCCCAGCATCTT. Encoded protein: CAISKHEGDQPQHL. The J gene is TRBJ1-5, the V gene TRBV10-3; no clear D. Trimming took 5 bases from V and 5 from J, leaving 13 bases between them. The CDR3 runs to 14 residues. Per germline, CDR1 ENHRY and CDR2 SYGVKD.

Concerning this clonotype itself: An end of the junction does not agree with germline; a read error may underlie this. The J gene is TRBJ2-7, the V gene TRBV11-1; D remains ambiguous. In germline, CDR1 is SGHAT, CDR2 FQDESV (reference sequence). The CDR3 is 13 amino acids. The DNA of the CDR3 is TGTGTCAGCAGCTTAGGATACCTACGCGAGCAGTACTTC. Translating gives CVSSLGYLREQYF.

Remarks on this clonotype: At one end the junction does not follow the germline gene, possibly because of a read error. The genes are TRBV4-1 and TRBJ1-3, with D uncertain. Germline loops: CDR1 MGHRA, CDR2 YSYEKL. The CDR3 extends over 13 amino acids. The DNA of the CDR3 is TGCGCCAGCAACCAAGATCTCGGAGACGCCATATATTTT. Residues: CASNQDLGDAIYF.

For this clonotype: One end of the junction varies from germline; a read error may be responsible. This rearrangement joins TRBV6-6 to TRBJ2-7, with D maybe TRBD2 (6 bases). The CDR3 spans 15 residues. Germline values: CDR1 MNHNY, CDR2 SVGAGI (reference sequence). The chain's CDR3 is CASSHDTRGNYEQYF. In nucleotides, the CDR3 is TGTGCTAGCAGTCACGACACCCGCGGGAACTACGAGCAGTACTTC.

The V gene is TRBV6-2 or TRBV6-3, the J gene TRBJ2-2; no definite D call. Germline V CDR1 and CDR2: MNHEY, SVGEGT. This CDR3 is built from 13 residues. The CDR3 protein is CVSSYFLNGELFF. DNA for the CDR3: TGTGTCAGTAGTTACTTCTTAAACGGGGAGCTGTTTTTT.

The CDR3 region is CVIMGVSYEQYF. CDR3 DNA: TGTGTCATCATGGGGGTATCCTACGAGCAGTACTTC. This chain joins TRBV11-2 and TRBJ2-7, with D perhaps given as TRBD1 or TRBD2 (5 bases each). Looked up from germline, CDR1 is SGHAT and CDR2 is FQNNGV. There are 12 residues in the CDR3.

In DNA, the CDR3 is TGTGCCACCAGCACTATCGAAGCGGACAAGCAGTACTTC. The encoded protein is CATSTIEADKQYF. The genes are TRBV25-1 and TRBJ2-7; the D call may be TRBD1 or TRBD2 (5 bases each). V was trimmed by 10 bases and J by 8 bases, leaving 21 bases between them. This CDR3 has 13 amino acids. The V gene's germline CDR1 is MGHDK and CDR2 SYGVNS.

This clonotype was counted many times. V and J are TRBV24-1 and TRBJ2-1; the D call may be TRBD1 or TRBD2 (5 bases each). Germline CDR1 and CDR2: KGHDR and SFDVKD. With 5 bases removed from V and 7 bases from J, the gap between germline ends came to 14 bases. The CDR3 sequence is 14 residues long. CDR3 DNA sequence: TGTGCCACCAGTGTTCGAGGGGATGGGAATGAGCAGTTCTTC. It encodes CATSVRGDGNEQFF.

There are a few counts of this clonotype. The CDR3 does not end in the conserved phenylalanine or tryptophan, so this is likely a read error. The limits of the CDR3 on the DNA are not certain, so only TCRdb's listed CDR3 is given. The rearrangement joins TRBV5-6 to TRBJ2-2; TRBD2 was called by the table and not checked on the DNA. Germline V gene lookup returns CDR1 SGHDT and CDR2 YYEEEE. The CDR3 is made up of 18 amino acids, end residues included. The CDR3 region is CASSKGGQLAGLTGEPFL.

This clonotype is categorized as large (0.1 to 1%). The rearrangement joins TRBV11-2 to TRBJ2-1; 7 nucleotides line up with TRBD2. This CDR3 has 19 amino acids. Germline assignment: CDR1 SGHAT and CDR2 FQNNGV. V dropped 0 bases and J dropped 4; count of bases not matched to a gene: 15. CDR3 nucleotide sequence: TGTGCCAGCAGCTTAGATGGGCGATTCAGCGGGACCCTTTACAATGAGCAGTTCTTC. It encodes CASSLDGRFSGTLYNEQFF. Combining the CDR3 with reference TRBV11-2 and TRBJ2-1 gives the whole variable domain EAGVAQSPRYKIIEKRQSVAFWCNPISGHATLYWYQQILGQGPKLLIQFQNNGVVDDSQLPKDRFSAERLKGVDSTLKIQPAKLEDSAVYLCASSLDGRFSGTLYNEQFFGPGTRLTVL.

The count of this clonotype is one. The J gene is TRBJ1-1, the V gene TRBV6-6, with 7 bases lining up with TRBD1. CDR3 length: 15 amino acids. Germline V gene lookup returns CDR1 MNHNY and CDR2 SVGAGI (reference sequence). The trim removed 6 bases at V and 5 bases at J, leaving 12 bases unmatched. The CDR3 sequence is CASRPYTGDLTEAFF. The CDR3 DNA sequence: TGTGCCAGCAGACCCTATACAGGGGATCTTACTGAAGCTTTCTTT.

The chain is built from TRBV20-1 and TRBJ2-3; D ambiguous. The CDR3 sequence is 13 residues long. The ends were cut back, 7 bases at V and 2 bases at J, with 13 bases in the middle. Germline values: CDR1 DFQATT, CDR2 SNEGSKA (reference sequence). CDR3 protein: CSGSFRTTDTQYF. The CDR3 nucleotides read TGCAGTGGTAGTTTTAGGACCACAGATACGCAGTATTTT.